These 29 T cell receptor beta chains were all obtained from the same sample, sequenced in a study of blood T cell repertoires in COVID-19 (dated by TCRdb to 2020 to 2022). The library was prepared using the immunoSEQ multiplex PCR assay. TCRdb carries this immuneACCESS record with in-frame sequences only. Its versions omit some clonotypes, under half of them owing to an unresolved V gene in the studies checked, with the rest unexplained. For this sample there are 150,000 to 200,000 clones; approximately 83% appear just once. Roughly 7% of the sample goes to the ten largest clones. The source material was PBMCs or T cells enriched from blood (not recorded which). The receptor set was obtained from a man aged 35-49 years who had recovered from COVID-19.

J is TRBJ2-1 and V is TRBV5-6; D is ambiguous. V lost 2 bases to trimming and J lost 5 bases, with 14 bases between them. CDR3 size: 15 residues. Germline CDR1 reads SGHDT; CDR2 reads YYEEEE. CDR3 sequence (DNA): TGTGCCAGCAGCTTAATATGGGCTCCCCACAATGAGCAGTTCTTC. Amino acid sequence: CASSLIWAPHNEQFF.

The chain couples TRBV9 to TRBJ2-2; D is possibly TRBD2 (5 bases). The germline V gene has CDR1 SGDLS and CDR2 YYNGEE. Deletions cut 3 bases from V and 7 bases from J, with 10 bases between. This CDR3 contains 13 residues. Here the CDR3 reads CASSGTRGGELFF. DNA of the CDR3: TGTGCCAGCAGCGGGACCCGGGGCGGGGAGCTGTTTTTT.

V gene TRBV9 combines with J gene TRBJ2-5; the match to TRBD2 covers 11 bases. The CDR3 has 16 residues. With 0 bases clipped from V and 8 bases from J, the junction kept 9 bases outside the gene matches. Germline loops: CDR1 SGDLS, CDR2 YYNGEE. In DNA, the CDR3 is TGTGCCAGCAGCGTAGGTTGGCTAGCGGGGGGTACCACCCAGTACTTC. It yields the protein CASSVGWLAGGTTQYF.

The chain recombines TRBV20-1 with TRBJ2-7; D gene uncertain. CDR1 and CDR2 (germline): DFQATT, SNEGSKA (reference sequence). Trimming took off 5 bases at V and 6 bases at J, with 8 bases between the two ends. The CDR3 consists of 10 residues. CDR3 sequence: CSAGDFEQYF. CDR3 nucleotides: TGCAGTGCTGGCGACTTCGAGCAGTACTTC.

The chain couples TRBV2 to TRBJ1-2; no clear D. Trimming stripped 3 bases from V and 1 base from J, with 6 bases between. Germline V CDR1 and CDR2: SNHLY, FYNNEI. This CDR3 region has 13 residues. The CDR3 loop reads CASSDEGNYGYTF. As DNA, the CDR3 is TGTGCCAGCAGTGACGAGGGTAACTATGGCTACACCTTC.

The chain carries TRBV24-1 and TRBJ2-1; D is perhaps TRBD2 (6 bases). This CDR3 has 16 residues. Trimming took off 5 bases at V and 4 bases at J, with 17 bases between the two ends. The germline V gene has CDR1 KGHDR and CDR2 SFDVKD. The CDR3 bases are TGTGCCACCAGTGCTCTGGGCGGGGCCTCGTACAATGAGCAGTTCTTC. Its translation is CATSALGGASYNEQFF.

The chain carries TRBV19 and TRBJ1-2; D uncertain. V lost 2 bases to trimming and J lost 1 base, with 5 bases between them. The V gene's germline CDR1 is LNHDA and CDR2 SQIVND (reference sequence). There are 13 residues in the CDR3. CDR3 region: CASSISSNYGYTF. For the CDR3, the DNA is TGTGCCAGTAGTATATCCAGTAACTATGGCTACACCTTC.

CDR3 DNA: TGTGCCAGCAGTTTCCCCCCGGGACAGAACTATGGCTACACCTTC. The encoded protein is CASSFPPGQNYGYTF. The chain combines TRBV28 with TRBJ1-2; TRBD1 aligns across 7 bases. The CDR3 contains 15 residues. Germline CDR1 reads MDHEN; CDR2 reads SYDVKM. The ends lost 3 bases at V and 2 bases at J; junction bases unmatched: 6.

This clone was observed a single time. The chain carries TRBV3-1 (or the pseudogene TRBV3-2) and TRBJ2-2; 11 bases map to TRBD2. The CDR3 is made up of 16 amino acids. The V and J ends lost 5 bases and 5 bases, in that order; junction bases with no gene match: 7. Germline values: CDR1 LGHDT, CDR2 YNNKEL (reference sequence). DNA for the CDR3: TGTGCCAGCAGCTCCGAGCTAGCGGGGGGTACCGGGGAGCTGTTTTTT. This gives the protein CASSSELAGGTGELFF.

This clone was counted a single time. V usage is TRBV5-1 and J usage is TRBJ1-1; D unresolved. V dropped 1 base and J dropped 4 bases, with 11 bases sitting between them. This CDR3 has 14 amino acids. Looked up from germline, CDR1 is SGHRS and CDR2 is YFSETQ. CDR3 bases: TGCGCCAGCAGCTTGTATGGGGAGGGCACTGAAGCTTTCTTT. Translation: CASSLYGEGTEAFF.

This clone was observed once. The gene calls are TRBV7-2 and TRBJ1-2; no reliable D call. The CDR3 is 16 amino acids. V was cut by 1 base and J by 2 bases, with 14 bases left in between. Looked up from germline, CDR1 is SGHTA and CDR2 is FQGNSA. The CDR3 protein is CASSLVSGSTNYGYTF. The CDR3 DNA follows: TGTGCCAGCAGCTTAGTGTCTGGCAGTACCAACTATGGCTACACCTTC.

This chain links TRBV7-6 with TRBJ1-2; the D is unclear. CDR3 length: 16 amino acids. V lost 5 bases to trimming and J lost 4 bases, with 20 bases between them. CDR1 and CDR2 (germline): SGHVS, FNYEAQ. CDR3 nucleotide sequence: TGTGCCAGCAGCACCGAACTCGGATCCTCGGGCTATGGCTACACCTTC. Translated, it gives CASSTELGSSGYGYTF.

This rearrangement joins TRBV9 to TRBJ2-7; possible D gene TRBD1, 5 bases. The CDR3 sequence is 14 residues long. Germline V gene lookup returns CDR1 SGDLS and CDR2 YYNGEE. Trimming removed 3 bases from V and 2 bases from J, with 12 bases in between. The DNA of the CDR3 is TGTGCCAGCAGCGCCCAGGGTGGCGCCTACGAGCAGTACTTC. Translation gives CASSAQGGAYEQYF.

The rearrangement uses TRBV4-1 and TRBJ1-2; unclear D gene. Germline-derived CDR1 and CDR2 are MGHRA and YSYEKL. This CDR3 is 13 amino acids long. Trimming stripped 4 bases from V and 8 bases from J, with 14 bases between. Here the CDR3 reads CASSRTEAGGYTF. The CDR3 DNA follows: TGCGCCAGCAGCCGGACGGAGGCGGGAGGCTACACCTTC.

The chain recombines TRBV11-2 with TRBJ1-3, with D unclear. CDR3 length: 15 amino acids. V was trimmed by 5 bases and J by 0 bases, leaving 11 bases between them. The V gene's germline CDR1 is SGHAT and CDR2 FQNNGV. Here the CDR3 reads CASSPNRGSGNTIYF. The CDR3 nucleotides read TGTGCCAGCAGCCCTAACCGGGGCTCTGGAAACACCATATATTTT. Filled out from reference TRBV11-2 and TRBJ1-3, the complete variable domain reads EAGVAQSPRYKIIEKRQSVAFWCNPISGHATLYWYQQILGQGPKLLIQFQNNGVVDDSQLPKDRFSAERLKGVDSTLKIQPAKLEDSAVYLCASSPNRGSGNTIYFGEGSWLTVV.

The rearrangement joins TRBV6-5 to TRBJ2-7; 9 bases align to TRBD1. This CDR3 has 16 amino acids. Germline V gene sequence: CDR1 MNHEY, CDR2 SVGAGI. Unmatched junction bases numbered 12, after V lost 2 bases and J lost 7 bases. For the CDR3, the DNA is TGTGCCAGCAGTTACCGATCGGGACAGGGTGTTAGTGAGCAGTACTTC. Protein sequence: CASSYRSGQGVSEQYF.

As DNA, the CDR3 is TGTGCCAGCAGCGTAGACTCAGGGGAAGCCTATGGCTACACCTTC. The encoded protein is CASSVDSGEAYGYTF. The chain recombines TRBV9 with TRBJ1-2; D perhaps matches TRBD1 (6 bases). Looked up from germline, CDR1 is SGDLS and CDR2 is YYNGEE. The length of the CDR3 is 15 residues. Trimming cost V 0 bases and J 4 bases, with 13 bases left between them.

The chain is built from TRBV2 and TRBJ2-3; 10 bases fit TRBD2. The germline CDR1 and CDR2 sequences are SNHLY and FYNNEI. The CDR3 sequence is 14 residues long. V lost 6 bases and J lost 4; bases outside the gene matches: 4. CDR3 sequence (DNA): TGTGCCAGCAGCGTACTAGCGGGGCCAGATACGCAGTATTTT. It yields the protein CASSVLAGPDTQYF.

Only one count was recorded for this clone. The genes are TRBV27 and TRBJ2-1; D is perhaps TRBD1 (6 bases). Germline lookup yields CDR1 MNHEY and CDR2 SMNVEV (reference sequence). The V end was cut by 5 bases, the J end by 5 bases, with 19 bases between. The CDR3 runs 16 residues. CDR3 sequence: CASSGGVSGYDNEQFF. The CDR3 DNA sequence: TGTGCCAGCAGTGGGGGCGTTTCGGGCTACGACAATGAGCAGTTCTTC.

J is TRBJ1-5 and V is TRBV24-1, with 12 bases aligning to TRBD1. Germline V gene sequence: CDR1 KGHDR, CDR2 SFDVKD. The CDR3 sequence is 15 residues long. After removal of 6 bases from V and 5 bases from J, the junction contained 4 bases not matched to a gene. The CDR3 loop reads CATSQGQGAYQPQHF. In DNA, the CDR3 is TGTGCCACCAGTCAGGGACAGGGGGCCTATCAGCCCCAGCATTTT.

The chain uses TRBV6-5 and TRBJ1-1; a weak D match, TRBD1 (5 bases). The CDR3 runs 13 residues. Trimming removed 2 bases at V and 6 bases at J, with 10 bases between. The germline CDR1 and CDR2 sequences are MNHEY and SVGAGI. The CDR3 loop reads CASSYLAGPEAFF. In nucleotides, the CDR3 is TGTGCCAGCAGTTACCTTGCAGGGCCTGAAGCTTTCTTT.

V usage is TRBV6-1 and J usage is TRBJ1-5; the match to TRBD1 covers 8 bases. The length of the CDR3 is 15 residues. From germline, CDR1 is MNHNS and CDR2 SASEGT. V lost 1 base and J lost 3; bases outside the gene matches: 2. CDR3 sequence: CASSEGTGINQPQHF. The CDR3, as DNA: TGTGCCAGCAGTGAAGGGACAGGGATCAATCAGCCCCAGCATTTT.

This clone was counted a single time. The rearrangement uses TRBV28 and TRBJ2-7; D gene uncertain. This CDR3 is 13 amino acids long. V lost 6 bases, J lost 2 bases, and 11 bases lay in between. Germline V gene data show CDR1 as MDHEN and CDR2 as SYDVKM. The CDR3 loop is CASSLVGPYEQYF. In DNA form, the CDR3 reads TGTGCCAGCAGCTTAGTGGGCCCCTACGAGCAGTACTTC. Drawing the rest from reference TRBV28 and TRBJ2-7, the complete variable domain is DVKVTQSSRYLVKRTGEKVFLECVQDMDHENMFWYRQDPGLGLRLIYFSYDVKMKEKGDIPEGYSVSREKKERFSLILESASTNQTSMYLCASSLVGPYEQYFGPGTRLTVT.

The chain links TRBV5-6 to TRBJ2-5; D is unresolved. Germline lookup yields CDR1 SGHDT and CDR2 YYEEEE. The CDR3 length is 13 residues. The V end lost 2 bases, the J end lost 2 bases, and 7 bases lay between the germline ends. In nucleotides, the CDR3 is TGTGCCAGCAGCTTCGGGTTTCAAGAGACCCAGTACTTC. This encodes CASSFGFQETQYF.

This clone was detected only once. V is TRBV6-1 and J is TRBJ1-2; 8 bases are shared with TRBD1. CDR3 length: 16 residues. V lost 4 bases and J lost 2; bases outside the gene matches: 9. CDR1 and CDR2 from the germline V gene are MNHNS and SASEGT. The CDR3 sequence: CASSAGAGGANYGYTF. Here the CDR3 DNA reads TGTGCCAGCAGTGCGGGGGCAGGGGGCGCGAACTATGGCTACACCTTC.

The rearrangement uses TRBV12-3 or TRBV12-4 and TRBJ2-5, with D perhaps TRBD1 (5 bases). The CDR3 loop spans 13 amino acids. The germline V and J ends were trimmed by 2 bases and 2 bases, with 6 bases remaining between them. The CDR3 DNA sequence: TGTGCCAGCAGTTTAAGGGGACAAGAGACCCAGTACTTC. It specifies CASSLRGQETQYF.

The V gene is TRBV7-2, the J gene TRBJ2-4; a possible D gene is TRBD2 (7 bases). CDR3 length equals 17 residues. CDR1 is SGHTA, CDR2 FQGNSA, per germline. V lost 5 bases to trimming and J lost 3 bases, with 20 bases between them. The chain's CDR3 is CASSEGGGLVGKNIQYF. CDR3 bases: TGTGCCAGCAGCGAAGGGGGGGGTCTGGTGGGCAAAAACATTCAGTACTTC.

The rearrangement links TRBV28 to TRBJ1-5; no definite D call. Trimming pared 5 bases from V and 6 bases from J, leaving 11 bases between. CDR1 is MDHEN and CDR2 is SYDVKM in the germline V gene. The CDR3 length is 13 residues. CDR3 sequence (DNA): TGTGCCAGCAGTCCCCTTGGTAGTCAGCCCCAGCATTTT. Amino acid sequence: CASSPLGSQPQHF.

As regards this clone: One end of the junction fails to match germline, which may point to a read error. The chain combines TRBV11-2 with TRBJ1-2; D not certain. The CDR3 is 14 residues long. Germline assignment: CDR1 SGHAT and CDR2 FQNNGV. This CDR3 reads CASSLEAGLGGYTF. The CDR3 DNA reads TGTGCCAGCAGCCTAGAAGCGGGCCTGGGTGGCTACACCTTC.